These T cell receptor beta chains were read from a single sample in a study of blood T cell repertoires in COVID-19. TCRdb's table, derived via immunoSEQ multiplex PCR, lists solely in-frame clones and lacks some. The sample carries about 300,000 clones, approximately 88% recorded once. Sequencing was performed on peripheral blood. Receptors were obtained from a woman between 25 and 40 years old who had recovered from COVID-19. Each CDR3 is given with its conserved first and last residue. A D gene is named only where the DNA matches it firmly. Where a row states a size, it is once, few, many or the class of an expanded clone; other rows omit it.

j_call | v_call | d_call | clone_size | cdr3_nt | cdr3_aa
TRBJ1-2 | TRBV28 | . | . | TGTGCCAGCAGTACAACAGGGACGGGTAACTATGGCTACACCTTC | CASSTTGTGNYGYTF
TRBJ1-5 | TRBV30 | TRBD1 | few | TGTGCCTGGAATGCCCAGGGGGGCAATCAGCCCCAGCATTTT | CAWNAQGGNQPQHF
TRBJ2-1 | TRBV10-3 | TRBD2 | . | TGTGCCATCAGTGAGCCCGGGGCCGGGGGGGCCAAAAATGAGCAGTTCTTC | CAISEPGAGGAKNEQFF
TRBJ2-7 | TRBV11-2 | TRBD2 | . | TGTGCCAGCCTTGTTGGCGGGGGGGCTTACGAGCAGTACTTC | CASLVGGGAYEQYF
TRBJ1-2 | TRBV4-1 | TRBD1 | . | TGCGCCAGCAGCCCCGAGACAGGGCGGGACTATGGCTACACCTTC | CASSPETGRDYGYTF
TRBJ2-1 | TRBV30 | . | . | TGTGCCTGGACTAGTTCCACGTCCTACAATGAGCAGTTCTTC | CAWTSSTSYNEQFF
TRBJ2-3 | TRBV7-9 | TRBD1 | . | TGTGCCAGCAGCTTAGCGACAGGGGAAAATACGCAGTATTTT | CASSLATGENTQYF
TRBJ2-5 | TRBV11-2 | TRBD2 | . | TGTGCCAGCAGCCCACTAGCGACGATTAACCAAGAGACCCAGTACTTC | CASSPLATINQETQYF
TRBJ2-4 | TRBV28 | TRBD2 | . | TGTGCCAGCAGGGAGGGAGCGACTAGCTCAAACATTCAGTACTTC | CASREGATSSNIQYF
TRBJ1-1 | TRBV18 | TRBD1 | . | TGTGCCAGCTCACCTACAGGGGCGACCAACACTGAAGCTTTCTTT | CASSPTGATNTEAFF
TRBJ2-5 | TRBV14 | TRBD2 | . | TGTGCCAGCAGCCCGACTAGCGGGGGCACCGGAGAGACCCAGTACTTC | CASSPTSGGTGETQYF
TRBJ1-1 | TRBV12-3/TRBV12-4 | TRBD1 | . | TGTGCCAGCAGTTCGGGACAGATAACTGAAGCTTTCTTT | CASSSGQITEAFF
TRBJ2-1 | TRBV5-1 | TRBD1 | . | TGCGCCAGCAGCTTGAGGGGGCTCGAGCAGTTCTTC | CASSLRGLEQFF
TRBJ1-2 | TRBV4-2 | TRBD1 | . | TGTGCCAGCAGCAACGACAGGGCGGATCCTCGGGATAACTATGGCTACACCTTC | CASSNDRADPRDNYGYTF
TRBJ2-3 | TRBV5-1 | TRBD2 | . | TGCGCCAGCAGCCCCGGGACTAGCGGGGCAGATACGCAGTATTTT | CASSPGTSGADTQYF
TRBJ1-2 | TRBV19 | TRBD1 | . | TGTGCCGGAACCTCCGGGACAGAGGAGGGCTACACCTTC | CAGTSGTEEGYTF
TRBJ1-2 | TRBV4-2 | . | . | TGTGCCAGCAGCCAAGATTGGCTAGGGGATTTTGGCTACACCTTC | CASSQDWLGDFGYTF
TRBJ2-3 | TRBV3-1/TRBV3-2 | TRBD2 | . | TGTGCCAGCAGCCCTATCGGGGGGAACACAGATACGCAGTATTTT | CASSPIGGNTDTQYF
TRBJ2-7 | TRBV6-5 | . | few | TGTGCCAGCAGAGCACAGGGTTTCGACGAGCAGTACTTC | CASRAQGFDEQYF
TRBJ2-7 | TRBV29-1 | TRBD1 | . | TGCAGCGCGTTCCAGGGACAGGGTAGTTTTTACGAGCAGTACTTC | CSAFQGQGSFYEQYF
TRBJ2-7 | TRBV28 | TRBD1 | . | TGTGCCAGCAGAGCCCCCGGACAGGGGACCTACGAGCAGTACTTC | CASRAPGQGTYEQYF
TRBJ1-3 | TRBV2 | . | . | TGTGCCAGCACCGAGGGGGTGTGGACCATATATTTT | CASTEGVWTIYF
TRBJ1-1 | TRBV28 | . | . | TGTGCCAGCAGTTTCACCATGCGGAGTACTGAAGCTTTCTTT | CASSFTMRSTEAFF
TRBJ2-2 | TRBV7-2 | . | . | TGTGCCAATTCCAGAGGGGGCACCGGGGAGCTGTTTTTT | CANSRGGTGELFF
TRBJ1-6 | TRBV6-4 | . | few | TGTGCCAGCAGCCCCAGGTCGAGCGGAGGGGATTCACCCCTCCACTTT | CASSPRSSGGDSPLHF
TRBJ2-1 | TRBV11-1 | TRBD2 | . | TGTGCCAGCACCTATACTACTAGCGATTACAATGAGCAGTTCTTC | CASTYTTSDYNEQFF
TRBJ2-2 | TRBV2 | TRBD2 | few | TGTGCCAGCAGGGGACTAGCGGGGGGGACCGGGGAGCTGTTTTTT | CASRGLAGGTGELFF
TRBJ2-1 | TRBV6-1 | . | . | TGTGCCAGCAGTGAAGCGGGGACTGGCTTTGAGGAGCAGTTCTTC | CASSEAGTGFEEQFF
TRBJ1-2 | TRBV5-1 | TRBD1 | . | TGCGCCAGCAGCACCGGGACAGGGGAGGGCTACACCTTC | CASSTGTGEGYTF
TRBJ2-7 | TRBV2 | TRBD2 | . | TGTGCCAGCAGAGGGTCTAGCGGACTCTACGAGCAGTACTTC | CASRGSSGLYEQYF
TRBJ2-1 | TRBV7-9 | . | . | TGTGCCAGCAGCTTAACTGTGCAGGGAAGAGACTCCTACAATGAGCAGTTCTTC | CASSLTVQGRDSYNEQFF
TRBJ1-2 | TRBV6-5 | . | . | TGTGCCAGCATTCACAGGGACTATGGCTACACCTTC | CASIHRDYGYTF
TRBJ1-5 | TRBV7-9 | TRBD1 | . | TGTGCCAGCAGCTTTCTCTGGGACAGGGCCGGTCGGCCCCAGCATTTT | CASSFLWDRAGRPQHF
TRBJ2-6 | TRBV6-4 | TRBD2 | . | TGTGCCAGCAGTGCCACTAGCGGGGCTGGGGCCAACGTCCTGACTTTC | CASSATSGAGANVLTF
TRBJ1-2 | TRBV5-4 | . | . | TGTGCCAGCAGCTTAGGGTCTTCGGACTCTAACTATGGCTACACCTTC | CASSLGSSDSNYGYTF
TRBJ1-4 | TRBV5-1 | . | . | TGCGCCAGCAGCTTGGCCACCTCGACAGGCGGTTATGAAAAACTGTTTTTT | CASSLATSTGGYEKLFF
TRBJ2-2 | TRBV5-1 | . | . | TGCGCCAGCAGCTTGGAACCAGCGGTGAACACCGGGGAGCTGTTTTTT | CASSLEPAVNTGELFF
TRBJ2-2 | TRBV7-3 | . | . | TGTGCCACGGGTTCTACGAACACCGGGGAGCTGTTTTTT | CATGSTNTGELFF
TRBJ1-5 | TRBV28 | TRBD1 | once | TGTGCCAGCAGACCCGGACAGGGGCGGAATCAGCCCCAGCATTTT | CASRPGQGRNQPQHF
TRBJ2-7 | TRBV29-1 | TRBD1 | . | TGCAGCGTCGAGGGACAGGGCTACGAGCAGTACTTC | CSVEGQGYEQYF
TRBJ2-5 | TRBV7-7 | . | . | TGTGCCAGCAGCTTAGGGTTGGGGGCAGGGGAGACCCAGTACTTC | CASSLGLGAGETQYF
TRBJ2-7 | TRBV3-1/TRBV3-2 | . | . | TGTGCCAGCAGCCATCGTGCCGGGATTTCCAACTCCTACGAGCAGTACTTC | CASSHRAGISNSYEQYF
TRBJ2-2 | TRBV5-1 | TRBD1 | once | TGCGCCAGCAGCCTGGGACAGGGGAGCACCGGGGAGCTGTTTTTT | CASSLGQGSTGELFF
TRBJ2-7 | TRBV28 | . | . | TGTGCCAGCAGTTCTCTCCCGTCCTACGAGCAGTACTTC | CASSSLPSYEQYF
TRBJ2-2 | TRBV6-5 | . | . | TGTGCCAGCAGCTTGATGAGTACCGGGGAGCTGTTTTTT | CASSLMSTGELFF
TRBJ1-3 | TRBV9 | . | . | TGTGCCAGCAGCGAGGGGGTCGGAAACACCATATATTTT | CASSEGVGNTIYF
TRBJ1-2 | TRBV2 | TRBD1 | . | TGTGCCAGCAGTCACAGGGGCGCGCAAATTACTAACTATGGCTACACCTTC | CASSHRGAQITNYGYTF
TRBJ1-4 | TRBV4-2 | . | many | TGTGCCAGCAGCCAAGAGGGGAGGGAAGAAAAACTGTTTTTT | CASSQEGREEKLFF
TRBJ1-5 | TRBV19 | . | . | TGTGCCAGCACCGCCCTGAGGCAGTACAATCAGCCCCAGCATTTT | CASTALRQYNQPQHF
TRBJ2-6 | TRBV5-6 | . | . | TGTGCCAGCAGCTTGGGTCTCTCTGGGGCCAACGTCCTGACTTTC | CASSLGLSGANVLTF
TRBJ2-1 | TRBV24-1 | . | . | TGTGCCACCAGTTCGATGGAGGCAAACTCCTACAATGAGCAGTTCTTC | CATSSMEANSYNEQFF
TRBJ1-2 | TRBV9 | TRBD1 | . | TGTGCCAGCAGCGCAAATCATAGGACAGGGGACGGGGATGGCTACACCTTC | CASSANHRTGDGDGYTF
TRBJ2-1 | TRBV7-3 | TRBD2 | once | TGTGCCAGCAGCGTAGACTCCAGCGGGACTTATGAGCAGTTCTTC | CASSVDSSGTYEQFF
TRBJ1-4 | TRBV18 | . | . | TGTGCCAGCTCACCGACAGCAACTAATGAAAAACTGTTTTTT | CASSPTATNEKLFF
TRBJ1-5 | TRBV11-3 | . | . | TGTGCCAGCAGCTTTGACACCGACAATCAGCCCCAGCATTTT | CASSFDTDNQPQHF
TRBJ1-5 | TRBV19 | TRBD1 | . | TGTGCCAGTCGCCCCGGGGAGGCAGGGGGAGTTTGGAATCAGCCCCAGCATTTT | CASRPGEAGGVWNQPQHF
TRBJ2-5 | TRBV12-3/TRBV12-4 | . | . | TGTGCCAGCAGTTTCGAGGGTTTGGAGACCCAGTACTTC | CASSFEGLETQYF
TRBJ1-5 | TRBV18 | TRBD1 | . | TGTGCCAGCTCGCCTACAGGGGGCGAACAGCCCCAGCATTTT | CASSPTGGEQPQHF
TRBJ1-1 | TRBV6-5 | . | . | TGTGCCAGCAGTAGGGAGGCGAACACTGAAGCTTTCTTT | CASSREANTEAFF